This is a list of T cell receptor beta chains from one sample in a study of blood T cell repertoires in COVID-19. Sequencing was performed with immunoSEQ multiplex PCR; in TCRdb, only in-frame clones are kept and a portion is missing. Counted here are over 400,000 clones, roughly 85% occurring once; the ten biggest clones make up about 3%. The sample taken for sequencing was peripheral blood. These receptor sequences come from a human donor in a cohort sampled during active COVID-19. The CDR3 runs from the conserved cysteine through the conserved F or W. A D gene is named only where the DNA matches it firmly. A row's size may be missing; if present it is once, few, many or a size class.

>TRBV7-3|-|-|TRBJ2-2
TGTGCCAGCAGCCCCAGTAACACCGGGGAGCTGTTTTTT
CASSPSNTGELFF
>TRBV7-2|-|-|TRBJ2-1
TGTGCCAGCAGCTTAGGTGTGGCGAAAGGGGTGGGCGATGAGCAGTTCTTC
CASSLGVAKGVGDEQFF
>TRBV29-1|-|-|TRBJ2-7
TGCAGCGTTGAAAGGGTCGGGAACTACGAGCAGTACTTC
CSVERVGNYEQYF
>TRBV28|many|TRBD1|TRBJ1-5
TGTGCCAGCAGACAAAGACAGGGGGCGAGCAATCAGCCCCAGCATTTT
CASRQRQGASNQPQHF
>TRBV6-6|once|TRBD2|TRBJ2-7
TGTGCCAGCAGTCCCGGACTAGCCGGGTACGAGCAGTACTTC
CASSPGLAGYEQYF
>TRBV29-1|-|-|TRBJ2-6
TGCAGCGTTGAGTTCGCACACTCTGGGGCCAACGTCCTGACTTTC
CSVEFAHSGANVLTF
>TRBV7-3|-|TRBD1|TRBJ2-6
TGTGCCAGCAGCCCCCGCGGGACAGGAGGTTCCTCTGGGGCCAACGTCCTGACTTTC
CASSPRGTGGSSGANVLTF
>TRBV4-1|-|TRBD1|TRBJ1-2
TGCGCCAGCAGCCAACCCCGGGACAGGGAGAATGGCTACACCTTC
CASSQPRDRENGYTF
>TRBV19|once|-|TRBJ1-2
TGTGCCAGTAGTGCGGCGGGGGAAGGCTATGGCTACACCTTC
CASSAAGEGYGYTF
>TRBV11-3|-|-|TRBJ2-2
TGTGCCAGCAGCCTGTCCGGGGAGCTGTTTTTT
CASSLSGELFF
>TRBV24-1|-|TRBD2|TRBJ2-1
TGTGCCACCAGTGATGGGGGGGAGGGCCACTACAATGAGCAGTTCTTC
CATSDGGEGHYNEQFF
>TRBV4-1|-|-|TRBJ1-2
TGCGCCAGCAGCCAAGGAGACAGCGGGACCCCTCGGATCGGCTACACCTTC
CASSQGDSGTPRIGYTF
>TRBV30|once|-|TRBJ1-6
TGTGCCTGGAGTTTCAGGGGAAGCTCACCCCTCCACTTT
CAWSFRGSSPLHF
>TRBV25-1|once|TRBD2|TRBJ2-1
TGTGCCAGCAGGGCCGGGACTAGCGGGAGGGCTTTCTACAATGAGCAGTTCTTC
CASRAGTSGRAFYNEQFF
>TRBV29-1|-|-|TRBJ1-5
TGCAGCGCTGCACAGGGATACGATCAGCCCCAGCATTTT
CSAAQGYDQPQHF
>TRBV20-1|once|-|TRBJ2-5
TGCAGTGCTAGTATTGCGGCCGTTCACGAGACCCAGTACTTC
CSASIAAVHETQYF
>TRBV3-1/TRBV3-2|-|-|TRBJ2-5
TGTGCCAGCAGCCAAGCTAGCTCTCGGGAGACCCAGTACTTC
CASSQASSRETQYF
>TRBV5-4|-|-|TRBJ2-1
TGTGCCAGCAGCGGTACGGTTCGGGGCAATGAGCAGTTCTTC
CASSGTVRGNEQFF
>TRBV6-5|-|TRBD1|TRBJ2-7
TGTGCCAGCAGACGACAGGGCTCCCCCTACGAGCAGTACTTC
CASRRQGSPYEQYF
>TRBV25-1|-|-|TRBJ2-7
TGTGCCAGCAGCGGACAGATACCTAACGAGCAGTACTTC
CASSGQIPNEQYF
>TRBV28|-|TRBD1|TRBJ1-5
TGTGCCAGCGTTACAGGGGGCAATCAGCCCCAGCATTTT
CASVTGGNQPQHF
>TRBV6-4|-|TRBD2|TRBJ2-1
TGTGCCAGCAGCGTACTAGCGGGGGCTTACAATGAGCAGTTCTTC
CASSVLAGAYNEQFF
>TRBV19|-|-|TRBJ2-2
TGTGCCAGTAGTATGAGGCCCACCAACACCGGGGAGCTGTTTTTT
CASSMRPTNTGELFF
>TRBV6-2/TRBV6-3|-|-|TRBJ2-5
TGTGCCAGCAGTCTCAGTGGGACCCAGTACTTC
CASSLSGTQYF
>TRBV30|once|TRBD1|TRBJ1-3
TGTGCCTCAGGACAGGGGGCGGACGGAAACACCATATATTTT
CASGQGADGNTIYF
>TRBV19|-|TRBD1|TRBJ1-1
TGTGCCAGTAGCCGGGACAGGGTAGGGACTGAAGCTTTCTTT
CASSRDRVGTEAFF
>TRBV11-2|-|-|TRBJ1-1
TGTGCCAGCAGCTTAGCGGGACTGATGAACACTGAAGCTTTCTTT
CASSLAGLMNTEAFF
>TRBV30|-|TRBD1|TRBJ1-5
TGTGCCTGGAGCCGGGGCCCCAGGGGGGATAGCAATCAGCCCCAGCATTTT
CAWSRGPRGDSNQPQHF
>TRBV6-1|-|TRBD2|TRBJ2-5
TGTGCCAGCAGTGAACTCTCTAGCGGGAAGGAGACCCAGTACTTC
CASSELSSGKETQYF
>TRBV7-9|-|TRBD2|TRBJ2-2
TGTGCCAGCAGCTCAGACCCCGGACTAGCGGGATCGGACACCGGGGAGCTGTTTTTT
CASSSDPGLAGSDTGELFF
>TRBV2|-|TRBD1|TRBJ1-6
TGTGCCAGCAGGTACAGGGGGCACTCACCCCTCCACTTT
CASRYRGHSPLHF
>TRBV19|-|TRBD1|TRBJ1-2
TGTGCCAGTAGTAATCTCCGGACAGGGGACGACTATGGCTACACCTTC
CASSNLRTGDDYGYTF
>TRBV2|-|-|TRBJ2-3
TGTGCCAGCAGCGGACTGGAGGATACGCAGTATTTT
CASSGLEDTQYF
>TRBV19|few|-|TRBJ1-2
TGTGCCAGTAGTATGACTGGCTCCTATGGCTACACCTTC
CASSMTGSYGYTF
>TRBV28|-|TRBD1|TRBJ1-2
TGTGCCGAAACTGGACAGGGGGCATGGGGCTACACCTTC
CAETGQGAWGYTF
>TRBV7-8|-|-|TRBJ2-7
TGTGCCAGCAGCTTAGGACAGGTACGAGCCTACGAGCAGTACTTC
CASSLGQVRAYEQYF
>TRBV24-1|-|-|TRBJ1-1
TGTGCCACCAGTGATACAGGTCAAAGGGCTGAAGCTTTCTTT
CATSDTGQRAEAFF
>TRBV27|-|-|TRBJ1-3
TGTGCCAGCAGTTTACAATGGCAGGGGGGAAACACCATATATTTT
CASSLQWQGGNTIYF
>TRBV5-8|once|-|TRBJ2-2
TGTGCCAGCAGCCTAACAGGGTCGAACACCGGGGAGCTGTTTTTT
CASSLTGSNTGELFF
>TRBV24-1|-|TRBD1|TRBJ1-1
TGTGCCACCAGTGACCCGGACAGGGCTATTCAAAACACTGAAGCTTTCTTT
CATSDPDRAIQNTEAFF
>TRBV7-2|-|-|TRBJ2-7
TGTGCCAGCAGCCCGAGTTTGGGGGGATCGGCGGATTACTTC
CASSPSLGGSADYF
>TRBV10-2|-|-|TRBJ1-2
TGCGCCAGCAGTGCGACACCCAACTATGGCTACACCTTC
CASSATPNYGYTF
>TRBV2|-|-|TRBJ1-2
TGTGCCAGCAGCGCAGTTAGGGGAGGCTATGGCTACACCTTC
CASSAVRGGYGYTF
>TRBV27|-|TRBD1|TRBJ2-1
TGTGCCAGCAGTCACTCAAACCGACAGGGGTTATCTCAGTTCTTC
CASSHSNRQGLSQFF
>TRBV18|-|-|TRBJ1-1
TGTGCCAGCTCACCACAGGGGTCTAACACTGAAGCTTTCTTT
CASSPQGSNTEAFF
>TRBV28|-|-|TRBJ2-7
TGTGCCAGCAGTTTAATTTCAACGGGTTCCTACGAGCAGTACTTC
CASSLISTGSYEQYF
>TRBV4-1|-|TRBD2|TRBJ2-6
TGCGCCAGCAGCCGAATTCGGCTAGCGGGAGTAGCTGGGGCCAACGTCCTGACTTTC
CASSRIRLAGVAGANVLTF
>TRBV6-2/TRBV6-3|-|TRBD1|TRBJ1-4
TGTGCCAGCAGTGACAGGGGAGCAACTAATGAAAAACTGTTTTTT
CASSDRGATNEKLFF
>TRBV7-3|-|TRBD2|TRBJ2-2
TGTGCCAGCAGCTTAGGCCCGGGACTAGCGGGAGACAACACCGGGGAGCTGTTTTTT
CASSLGPGLAGDNTGELFF
>TRBV9|-|-|TRBJ1-4
TGTGCCAGCAGCGCTGCAACTAATGAAAAACTGTTTTTT
CASSAATNEKLFF
>TRBV6-6|-|-|TRBJ2-7
TGTGCCAGCAGTTACTCTAGCCAGGGCGGTTTTCGCGAGCAGTACTTC
CASSYSSQGGFREQYF
>TRBV14|-|-|TRBJ1-6
TGTGCCAGCAGCCTGCCCAGGCGCCTCCGCTTTAATTCACCCCTCCACTTT
CASSLPRRLRFNSPLHF
>TRBV12-5|-|TRBD2|TRBJ2-1
TGTGCTAGTGGTTTGGAAAGCGGGGGGAATGAGCAGTTCTTC
CASGLESGGNEQFF
>TRBV6-5|-|TRBD1|TRBJ1-2
TGTGCCAGCAGTAGGACAGGGGACGGCTATGGCTACACCTTC
CASSRTGDGYGYTF
>TRBV5-4|-|TRBD2|TRBJ2-2
TGTGCCAGCAGCCGCCCGGGGGTAGAGGGGAGGGCTGGCACCGGGGAGCTGTTTTTT
CASSRPGVEGRAGTGELFF